This passage covers 24 T cell receptor gamma chains from one sample sequenced in a study of human gamma delta and Vdelta1 T cells. No cognate antigen is known for these TCRs. TCRdb fed the PCR reads into CATT to redo clone calling. The repertoire holds 4,500 to 5,000 gamma-chain clones, less than 40% seen once, with under 3% in the top ten. The sample consisted of Vdelta1 gamma-delta T cells from blood grown in culture (DOT cells). Receptor source: a human donor in good health.

The chain couples TRGV4 to TRGJ1 or TRGJ2. The CDR3 sequence is 14 residues long. The germline gives CDR1 EGSTGY, CDR2 YDSYTSSV. J was trimmed by 4 bases and V by 2 bases; bases with no gene match: 8. The CDR3 region has the DNA TGTGCCACCTGGGATGCGCGAGTATATTATAAGAAACTCTTT. Translation gives CATWDARVYYKKLF.

This clone was picked up one time. This chain joins TRGV4 and TRGJ1 or TRGJ2. Trimming at V came to 1 base and at J to 8 bases, leaving 8 bases not matched to a gene. The germline gives CDR1 EGSTGY, CDR2 YDSYTSSV. There are 13 residues in the CDR3. The CDR3 loop reads CATWDGLRHKKLF. The DNA of the CDR3 is TGTGCCACCTGGGATGGCCTTCGGCATAAGAAACTCTTT.

This clone showed up just a few times. The chain recombines TRGV4 with TRGJ1 or TRGJ2. Germline CDR1 and CDR2: EGSTGY and YDSYTSSV. The J segment lost 6 bases and the V segment lost 4 bases, leaving 6 bases of the junction unmatched. The CDR3 consists of 12 residues. CDR3: CATWEPPYKKLF. For the CDR3, the DNA is TGTGCCACCTGGGAACCCCCTTATAAGAAACTCTTT.

Comment on this clone: The junction differs from germline at one of its ends, possibly a read error. The rearrangement uses TRGV10 and TRGJ1 or TRGJ2. TRGV10 belongs to the ORF category, with a function that is uncertain. This CDR3 contains 15 residues. CDR3 nucleotide sequence: TGTGCTGCGTGGGATTATCGCCAACACGATTATAAGGAACTCTTT. Translation gives CAAWDYRQHDYKELF.

This rearrangement joins TRGV4 to TRGJ1 or TRGJ2. Germline V gene lookup returns CDR1 EGSTGY and CDR2 YDSYTSSV. With 4 bases clipped from V and 2 bases from J, the junction kept 14 bases outside the gene matches. The CDR3 sequence is 16 residues long. The CDR3 region has the DNA TGTGCCACCTGGGACGGCCCCCTCTTTTATTATTATAAGAAACTCTTT. It translates to CATWDGPLFYYYKKLF.

This clone was found a few times. V and J are TRGV4 and TRGJ1 or TRGJ2. CDR1 and CDR2 (germline): EGSTGY, YDSYTSSV. CDR3 length: 11 residues. The junction had 9 bases not matched to a gene; V was cut back by 4 bases and J by 12 bases. In DNA form, the CDR3 reads TGTGCCACCTGGGACGGGCGTGGGAAACTCTTT. The encoded protein is CATWDGRGKLF.

On this clone: Other DNA sequences of this sample code for an identical CDR3. The chain carries TRGV5 and TRGJ1 or TRGJ2. The CDR3 sequence is 11 residues long. The germline V gene has CDR1 VINAFY and CDR2 YDVSNSKD. The ends lost 3 bases at V and 7 bases at J; junction bases unmatched: 3. CDR3 loop: CATWDRYKKLF. DNA of the CDR3: TGTGCCACCTGGGACCGCTATAAGAAACTCTTT.

The V gene is TRGV5, the J gene TRGJ1 or TRGJ2. This CDR3 comprises 13 residues. CDR1 and CDR2 (germline): VINAFY, YDVSNSKD. V lost 0 bases to trimming and J lost 7 bases; unmatched junction nucleotides: 6. The DNA of the CDR3 is TGTGCCACCTGGGACAGGCAGGTGTATAAGAAACTCTTT. It encodes CATWDRQVYKKLF.

In its sample, this clone is medium-sized. The chain uses TRGV5 and TRGJP1. Germline lookup yields CDR1 VINAFY and CDR2 YDVSNSKD. V dropped 0 bases and J dropped 8; count of bases not matched to a gene: 12. The CDR3 is 16 amino acids. CDR3 sequence: CATWDRPRKSGWFKIF. The CDR3 coding sequence is TGTGCCACCTGGGACAGGCCGCGTAAGTCAGGTTGGTTCAAGATATTT.

The chain joins TRGV2 to TRGJ1 or TRGJ2. Germline lookup yields CDR1 EGSNGY and CDR2 YDSYNSKV. The V segment lost 0 bases and the J segment 5 bases; nucleotides outside the gene matches: 7. There are 14 residues in the CDR3. The DNA for the CDR3 is TGTGCCACCTGGGACGGGCGGTGGGATTATAAGAAACTCTTT. Its protein product is CATWDGRWDYKKLF.

The rearrangement links TRGV5 to TRGJ1 or TRGJ2. J lost 5 bases, V lost 0 bases, and 7 bases had no gene match. The CDR3 totals 14 residues. In germline, CDR1 is VINAFY, CDR2 YDVSNSKD. CDR3 nucleotides: TGTGCCACCTGGGACAGGCCCGCGCATTATAAGAAACTCTTT. It translates to CATWDRPAHYKKLF.

This clone was observed a handful of times. V is TRGV10 and J is TRGJ1 or TRGJ2. TRGV10 is classed as an ORF, of uncertain function. The CDR3 runs to 14 residues. Trimming at V came to 8 bases and at J to 0 bases, leaving 8 bases not matched to a gene. CDR3 sequence reads: CAAWDRKNYYKKLF. CDR3 nucleotides: TGTGCTGCGTGGGACCGAAAGAATTATTATAAGAAACTCTTT.

There are a few counts of this clone. The J gene is TRGJ1 or TRGJ2, the V gene TRGV4. With 3 bases clipped from V and 5 bases from J, the junction kept 4 bases outside the gene matches. CDR1 is EGSTGY, CDR2 YDSYTSSV, per germline. This CDR3 comprises 12 residues. The CDR3 protein is CATWDSNYKKLF. DNA of the CDR3: TGTGCCACCTGGGATTCGAATTATAAGAAACTCTTT.

This chain links TRGV4 with TRGJ1 or TRGJ2. The CDR3 contains 14 residues. CDR1 and CDR2 from the germline V gene are EGSTGY and YDSYTSSV. With 0 bases clipped from V and 7 bases from J, the junction kept 9 bases outside the gene matches. Here the CDR3 reads CATWDGRGMYKKLF. The DNA of the CDR3 is TGTGCCACCTGGGATGGGCGGGGTATGTATAAGAAACTCTTT.

V gene TRGV9 combines with J gene TRGJ1 or TRGJ2. Trimming at V came to 2 bases and at J to 5 bases, leaving 6 bases not matched to a gene. CDR1 GITISATS and CDR2 ISYDGTV come from the germline V gene (reference sequence). This CDR3 contains 13 residues. CDR3 residues: CALWEDLHYKKLF. The CDR3 DNA reads TGTGCCTTGTGGGAGGATCTACATTATAAGAAACTCTTT.

The V call is TRGV8, the J call TRGJP2. This CDR3 spans 17 amino acids. V gave up 6 bases and J gave up 0 bases; unmatched junction bases: 13. Germline V CDR1 and CDR2: VENAVY, YDSYNSRV. In DNA, the CDR3 is TGTGCCACCTGGTCCGGCGGCTTTAATAGTAGTGATTGGATCAAGACGTTT. It codes for CATWSGGFNSSDWIKTF.

This clone is judged medium-sized. V and J are TRGV2 and TRGJ1 or TRGJ2. Losses at the gene ends were 0 bases for V and 9 bases for J; bases not matched to a gene: 8. The germline V gene encodes CDR1 EGSNGY and CDR2 YDSYNSKV. The CDR3 spans 13 residues. The CDR3 loop is CATWDGQEAKKLF. In nucleotides, the CDR3 is TGTGCCACCTGGGACGGGCAAGAGGCTAAGAAACTCTTT.

The gene calls are TRGV9 and TRGJ1 or TRGJ2. Germline CDR1 and CDR2: GITISATS and ISYDGTV (reference sequence). This CDR3 is built from 14 residues. Trimming took 3 bases from V and 8 from J; bases not matched to a gene: 13. This CDR3 is CALWEFGLTDKKLF. CDR3 bases: TGTGCCTTGTGGGAGTTCGGGTTGACCGATAAGAAACTCTTT.

This clone rates as large (0.1 to 1%). The V call is TRGV5, the J call TRGJ1 or TRGJ2. CDR3 size: 12 residues. Losses at the gene ends were 0 bases for V and 6 bases for J; bases not matched to a gene: 2. CDR1 and CDR2 (germline): VINAFY, YDVSNSKD. CDR3 in amino acids: CATWDRLYKKLF. The CDR3 coding sequence is TGTGCCACCTGGGACAGGCTTTATAAGAAACTCTTT.

V and J are TRGV5 and TRGJ1 or TRGJ2. This CDR3 has 14 amino acids. The V gene's germline CDR1 is VINAFY and CDR2 YDVSNSKD. J lost 7 bases, V lost 0 bases, and 9 bases had no gene match. The CDR3 is CATWDRLREYKKLF. CDR3 in DNA: TGTGCCACCTGGGACAGGCTGAGGGAATATAAGAAACTCTTT.

This clone was seen a handful of times. The chain has TRGV4 and TRGJ1 or TRGJ2. The germline V gene has CDR1 EGSTGY and CDR2 YDSYTSSV. The CDR3 spans 13 residues. V was pared by 5 bases and J by 8 bases, with 12 bases of the junction left unmatched. DNA for the CDR3: TGTGCCACCTGGGTTGGCGCCCCCAATAAGAAACTCTTT. This gives the protein CATWVGAPNKKLF.

The chain has TRGV4 and TRGJ1 or TRGJ2. Looked up from germline, CDR1 is EGSTGY and CDR2 is YDSYTSSV. This CDR3 comprises 16 residues. J gave up 1 base and V 4 bases, and 13 bases lay outside the gene matches. The CDR3, as DNA: TGTGCCACCTGGGACGGGCCGGAGTTTAATTATTATAAGAAACTCTTT. This gives the protein CATWDGPEFNYYKKLF.

This clone turned up a few times. The rearrangement links TRGV8 to TRGJ1 or TRGJ2. Looked up from germline, CDR1 is VENAVY and CDR2 is YDSYNSRV. With V trimmed by 1 base and J by 0 bases, 6 bases remained unmatched. The CDR3 has 15 residues. In DNA, the CDR3 is TGTGCCACCTGGGATAGCCGGATGAATTATTATAAGAAACTCTTT. Protein sequence: CATWDSRMNYYKKLF.

This clone qualifies as medium-sized. The same CDR3 also results from other DNA sequences found in this sample. J is TRGJ1 or TRGJ2 and V is TRGV8. The CDR3 has 11 residues. Germline loops: CDR1 VENAVY, CDR2 YDSYNSRV. V shed 3 bases, J shed 6 bases, and the junction held 2 bases outside the gene matches. In DNA, the CDR3 is TGTGCCACCTGGGATTCTTATAAGAAACTCTTT. This translates into CATWDSYKKLF.